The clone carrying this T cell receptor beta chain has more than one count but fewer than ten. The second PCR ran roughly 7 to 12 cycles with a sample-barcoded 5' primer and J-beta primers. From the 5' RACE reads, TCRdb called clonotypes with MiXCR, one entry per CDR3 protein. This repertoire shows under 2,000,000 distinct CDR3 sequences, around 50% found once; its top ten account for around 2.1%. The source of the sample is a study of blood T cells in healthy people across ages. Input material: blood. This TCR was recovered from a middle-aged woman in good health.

This CDR3 reads CATLFRPQETQYF. In nucleotides, the CDR3 is TGTGCCACCCTGTTCCGTCCCCAAGAGACCCAGTACTTC. This chain uses TRBV28 with TRBJ2-5, with D unresolved. The ends were cut back, 10 bases at V and 1 base at J, with 13 bases in the middle. Germline V gene sequence: CDR1 MDHEN, CDR2 SYDVKM. The CDR3 loop spans 13 amino acids.